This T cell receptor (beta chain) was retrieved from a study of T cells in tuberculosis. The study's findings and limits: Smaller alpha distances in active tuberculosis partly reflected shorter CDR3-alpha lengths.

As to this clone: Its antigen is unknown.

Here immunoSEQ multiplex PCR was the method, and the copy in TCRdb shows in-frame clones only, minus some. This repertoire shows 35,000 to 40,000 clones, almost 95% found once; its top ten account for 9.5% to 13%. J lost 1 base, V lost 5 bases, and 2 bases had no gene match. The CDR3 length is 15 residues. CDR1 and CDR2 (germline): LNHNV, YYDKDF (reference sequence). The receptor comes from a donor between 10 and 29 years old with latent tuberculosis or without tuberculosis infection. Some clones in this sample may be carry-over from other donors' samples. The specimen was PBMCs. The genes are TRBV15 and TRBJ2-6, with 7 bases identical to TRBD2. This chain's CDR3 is CATSPAGSGANVLTF. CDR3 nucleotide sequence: TGTGCCACCAGCCCAGCGGGGTCTGGGGCCAACGTCCTGACTTTC.